This record concerns one TCR beta chain sequence. This clonotype has a single count. Its recognized antigen is unknown. It has no much larger one-base neighbor in the sample; base qualities were not kept. A lone read gives weak evidence. The donors were a few dozen Caucasian individuals from Russia, aged roughly 6 to 90 years, who were systemically healthy. Each donor gave 8 to 10 milliliters of peripheral blood, drawn into EDTA-treated Vacutainer tubes. Ficoll-Paque density-gradient centrifugation was used to isolate PBMCs, with at least 6 million obtained per sample. Total RNA, at least 5 micrograms per sample, was extracted from PBMCs with Trizol reagent. The percentages of naive CD45RAhigh/CD27high T cells were determined by flow cytometry on a PBMC aliquot from every donor. Libraries were prepared through 5' RACE. The run used an Illumina HiSeq 2500. A second PCR of roughly 6 to 12 cycles was performed with a sample-barcoded 5' primer and a J-beta primer mix. A unique molecular identifier was introduced onto each TCR beta cDNA molecule by a template-switch 5' adaptor carrying 12 random nucleotides. Each sample yielded at least 2.5 million CDR3-containing paired-end reads. The Mint cDNA synthesis kit, primed by a TRBC-specific oligonucleotide, was used to synthesize first-strand cDNA from all RNA. Following uracil-DNA glycosylase treatment, a first 18-cycle PCR with universal primers M1SS and BC2_uni_R was performed on all cDNA. As for the original processing: Normalization of each sample was performed by random selection of 1 million high-quality reads, each carrying a distinct molecular identifier. Reads with shared molecular identifiers were discarded instead of being binned into consensus sequences. MiTCR, with a Q25 quality threshold and the strictest error-elimination algorithm, was used for CDR3 identification, clonotype clustering and error correction. A nonparametric unseen species model using Euler transformation provided a lower-bound estimate of total TCR beta diversity. TCRdb reran the public reads through fastp at Q25 and MiXCR, keeping productive beta chains. Rows merge per CDR3 protein into single entries with the most common DNA and genes. The V and J calls and clone size are TCRdb's, not the authors'. The sample profile shows about 1.6 million distinct CDR3 sequences; roughly 32% of them were found once. Roughly 10% of the sample is taken by the ten largest.

These data originate in a study of blood T cells in healthy people across ages (dated by TCRdb to between 2014 and 2017). At the level of the whole study: In model experiments, template switching captured roughly one uniquely barcoded TCR beta cDNA molecule for every two T cells. To track age-related changes in TCR beta repertoire diversity, the study relied on deep sequencing normalized with unique cDNA molecular identifiers. Using the same blood draw, the study looked at two additional independent replicas of 1 million unique cDNA reads for two donors, one aged 18 to 30 and the other aged 80 or older. Donors of different ages were randomly distributed across sequencing lanes to avoid experimental bias. The donors were divided into four age groups: young (average about 16 years), middle-aged (about 39), aged (approximately 59) and long-lived (roughly 82).

The V end loses 6 bases and the J end loses 2 bases, and a stretch of 11 bases separates them. The CDR3 starts with the cysteine, ends with the phenylalanine, and has 13 residues. The retained sequence is limited to the CDR3, 39 bases, with the frame set at the first base. Study-level results and caveats: Observed TCR beta diversity per million T cells fell roughly linearly with age, and a significant reduction was already apparent by age approximately 40. Conclusive comparison of naive and antigen-experienced compartments was prevented by the profiling of bulk unsorted PBMCs. Observed TCR beta diversity correlated strongly with the percentage of naive T cells measured by flow cytometry. Because the CMV infection status of the donors was unknown, age-related changes in expanded clonotypes may potentially have been confounded. Estimates of total diversity based on one million sequenced T cells were regarded as lower bounds and as underestimates. Compared with the aged group, the long-lived group had more naive CD4+ T cells, fewer expanded clones and increased TCR diversity, a pattern suggesting age selection.

Input material: blood. This receptor chain uses TRBV12-3 or TRBV12-4 and TRBJ2-7; no D gene call is confident. The clonotype comes from a woman in her twenties or thirties in good health. CDR3 protein: CASRLKRAYEQYF. The bases read TGTGCCAGCAGGTTAAAAAGGGCCTACGAGCAGTACTTC.